Following are 18 T cell receptor beta chains from one sample sequenced in a study of response to subunit inactivated influenza vaccine (dated by TCRdb to 2016 to 2019). The library was generated by RT-PCR. Sequenced on an Illumina HiSeq 2500. The public reads were run again by TCRdb, first through fastp at Q25 and then through MiXCR, and only productive beta chains were kept. Rows with one shared CDR3 protein collapse into an entry with the most common genes and DNA. A total of 430,000 or so distinct CDR3 sequences appear in this sample, approximately 9.9% of them only once. Of the sample, approximately 12% falls within the top ten clones. The time point label corresponds to: approximately 40 days after influenza vaccine administration. Here the sequenced sample was PBMCs from blood, taken 45 days after vaccination. The receptors derive from a man aged 50 to 60 who received an inactivated influenza vaccine. Donor details come from another sample of the same person, matched by shared clones.

This clonotype appeared a few times. The chain has TRBV28 and TRBJ2-6, with no clear D. With 3 bases removed from V and 0 bases from J, the gap between germline ends came to 21 bases. This CDR3 contains 20 residues. The germline V gene encodes CDR1 MDHEN and CDR2 SYDVKM. The CDR3 coding sequence is TGTGCCAGCAGTTTCGTCGGGCAGTTTGTAGGACCCTCTGGGGCCAACGTCCTGACTTTC. It translates to CASSFVGQFVGPSGANVLTF.

The chain uses TRBV30 and TRBJ2-7; D uncertain. CDR3 length equals 13 residues. Per the germline V gene, CDR1 is GTSNPN and CDR2 is SVGIG (reference sequence). The ends were cut back, 0 bases at V and 2 bases at J, with 8 bases in the middle. The CDR3 protein is CAWSVNGAYEQYF. The CDR3 region has the DNA TGTGCCTGGAGTGTTAACGGAGCCTACGAGCAGTACTTC.

This clonotype came up a few times. The chain carries TRBV7-2 and TRBJ2-1, with D possibly matching TRBD2 (6 bases). From germline, CDR1 is SGHTA and CDR2 FQGNSA. The CDR3 length is 16 residues. The V and J ends lost 5 bases and 7 bases respectively, with 21 bases between them. CDR3 coding DNA: TGTGCCAGCAGCACCAAGGTCCGGGAGATTGGGAATGAGCAGTTCTTC. Encoded protein: CASSTKVREIGNEQFF.

This clonotype occurred many times. This chain links TRBV7-9 with TRBJ1-5; no reliable D call. This CDR3 spans 15 amino acids. V dropped 5 bases and J dropped 3 bases, with 14 bases sitting between them. Germline values: CDR1 SEHNR, CDR2 FQNEAQ (reference sequence). The CDR3 here is CASSARGQPNQPQHF. The DNA of the CDR3 is TGTGCCAGCAGCGCACGCGGGCAACCCAATCAGCCCCAGCATTTT. Based on the CDR3 plus reference TRBV7-9 and TRBJ1-5, the full variable domain is DTGVSQNPRHKITKRGQNVTFRCDPISEHNRLYWYRQTLGQGPEFLTYFQNEAQLEKSRLLSDRFSAERPKGSFSTLEIQRTEQGDSAMYLCASSARGQPNQPQHFGDGTRLSIL.

This clonotype appeared a few times. DNA for the CDR3: TGTGCCAGCAGTTTAAGGCTAGCGGGGCCCCTGGGGACGCAGTATTTT. Translating it yields CASSLRLAGPLGTQYF. The rearrangement links TRBV12-3 or TRBV12-4 to TRBJ2-3, with 9 positions matching TRBD2. The CDR3 has 16 residues. The trim removed 2 bases at V and 9 bases at J, leaving 12 bases unmatched.

This sequence joins TRBV12-3 or TRBV12-4 and TRBJ2-3; 7 bases are a match to TRBD1. Trimming took 4 bases from V and 0 from J; bases not matched to a gene: 4. The CDR3 loop spans 15 amino acids. The CDR3, as DNA: TGTGCCAGCAGTTCCTTGGACAGGAGCACAGATACGCAGTATTTT. It is translated as CASSSLDRSTDTQYF.

V and J are TRBV28 and TRBJ1-4, with 8 bases lining up with TRBD1. V was clipped by 5 bases and J by 8 bases; unmatched bases: 10. This CDR3 has 15 residues. CDR1 MDHEN and CDR2 SYDVKM come from the germline V gene. The CDR3 region has the DNA TGTGCCAGCAGTCGCAGGGGGCGGTTCGTCGAAAAACTGTTTTTT. Translating gives CASSRRGRFVEKLFF.

The sample holds many counts of this clonotype. V usage is TRBV20-1 and J usage is TRBJ1-3; D not certain. The V gene's germline CDR1 is DFQATT and CDR2 SNEGSKA (reference sequence). Trimming left V 7 bases short and J 3 bases short, with 10 bases between. There are 12 residues in the CDR3. CDR3 coding DNA: TGCAGTGTTTCGGGTGGTGGAAACACCATATATTTT. Amino acid sequence: CSVSGGGNTIYF.

The table lists this clonotype with a few counts. The chain couples TRBV6-5 to TRBJ2-3; TRBD2 aligns across 7 bases. The CDR3 is 15 residues long. Germline trimming cut 2 bases from V and 2 bases from J; bases unmatched to any gene: 4. The V gene's germline CDR1 is MNHEY and CDR2 SVGAGI. CDR3 sequence reads: CASSYRRGTTDTQYF. DNA of the CDR3: TGTGCCAGCAGTTACAGGCGGGGGACCACAGATACGCAGTATTTT.

CDR3 nucleotide sequence: TGTGCCAGCAGTCGATCCGGGAGAACCGGGGAGCTGTTTTTT. Protein sequence: CASSRSGRTGELFF. The V and J genes are TRBV7-2 and TRBJ2-2; D perhaps matches TRBD2 (6 bases). The CDR3 runs 14 residues. CDR1 SGHTA and CDR2 FQGNSA come from the germline V gene. V was shortened by 6 bases and J by 5 bases, with 13 bases between the two germline ends. Combining the CDR3 with reference TRBV7-2 and TRBJ2-2 gives the whole variable domain GAGVSQSPSNKVTEKGKDVELRCDPISGHTALYWYRQSLGQGLEFLIYFQGNSAPDKSGLPSDRFSAERTGGSVSTLTIQRTQQEDSAVYLCASSRSGRTGELFFGEGSRLTVL.

This clonotype occurred many times. The V call is TRBV11-2, the J call TRBJ1-6; tentatively, D is TRBD1 (5 bases). V lost 1 base to trimming and J lost 0 bases, with 13 bases between them. The length of the CDR3 is 18 residues. CDR1 and CDR2 (germline): SGHAT, FQNNGV. CDR3 loop: CASSLVAGWSSYNSPLHF. The CDR3 DNA sequence: TGTGCCAGCAGCTTAGTGGCAGGGTGGAGCTCCTATAATTCACCCCTCCACTTT. The complete variable domain, with remaining parts taken from reference TRBV11-2 and TRBJ1-6, reads EAGVAQSPRYKIIEKRQSVAFWCNPISGHATLYWYQQILGQGPKLLIQFQNNGVVDDSQLPKDRFSAERLKGVDSTLKIQPAKLEDSAVYLCASSLVAGWSSYNSPLHFGNGTRLTVT.

A note on this clonotype: Given a much more abundant clone one base away, this may be a read error. The V call is TRBV20-1, the J call TRBJ2-3; TRBD2 matches at 12 bases. Looked up from germline, CDR1 is DFQATT and CDR2 is SNEGSKA (reference sequence). The CDR3 is 16 amino acids. The CDR3 sequence: CSAGTSGYSSTDTQSF. The CDR3 DNA follows: TGCAGTGCGGGGACTAGCGGGTACTCTAGCACAGATACGCAGTCTTTT.

The sample holds a few counts of this clonotype. This chain connects TRBV20-1 to TRBJ2-5; 10 positions match TRBD2. This CDR3 comprises 14 residues. The V segment lost 7 bases and the J segment 4 bases; nucleotides outside the gene matches: 9. From germline, CDR1 is DFQATT and CDR2 SNEGSKA (reference sequence). The CDR3 loop reads CSGTTIAGGETQYF. The CDR3 coding sequence is TGCAGTGGAACGACGATAGCGGGAGGAGAGACCCAGTACTTC.

In its sample, this clonotype was seen a few times. This chain joins TRBV4-3 and TRBJ2-7; D is perhaps TRBD1 (5 bases). V lost 4 bases to trimming and J lost 2 bases, with 15 bases between them. Looked up from germline, CDR1 is LGHNA and CDR2 is YSLEER. The CDR3 length is 15 residues. The CDR3 spells CASSREDTPPYEQYF. The CDR3 bases are TGCGCCAGCAGCCGAGAGGACACACCGCCCTACGAGCAGTACTTC.

This clonotype was found many times. The rearrangement uses TRBV25-1 and TRBJ1-4; D remains unclear. Germline loops: CDR1 MGHDK, CDR2 SYGVNS. The CDR3 length is 15 residues. V gave up 0 bases and J gave up 5 bases, with 10 bases separating them. CDR3 in amino acids: CASSEYTRRNEKLFF. The CDR3 DNA reads TGTGCCAGCAGTGAATATACCCGACGGAATGAAAAACTGTTTTTT.

V and J are TRBV7-2 and TRBJ2-4; D remains unclear. The germline V gene encodes CDR1 SGHTA and CDR2 FQGNSA. The germline V and J ends were trimmed by 1 base and 8 bases, with 3 bases remaining between them. This CDR3 is 11 amino acids long. In nucleotides, the CDR3 is TGTGCCAGCAGCTTAGGATACATTCAGTACTTC. Protein product: CASSLGYIQYF. The full variable domain, rest sourced from reference TRBV7-2 and TRBJ2-4, is GAGVSQSPSNKVTEKGKDVELRCDPISGHTALYWYRQSLGQGLEFLIYFQGNSAPDKSGLPSDRFSAERTGGSVSTLTIQRTQQEDSAVYLCASSLGYIQYFGAGTRLSVL.

The chain carries TRBV11-2 and TRBJ1-4, with 9 bases lining up with TRBD1. Germline V gene sequence: CDR1 SGHAT, CDR2 FQNNGV. V was pared by 5 bases and J by 3 bases, with 16 bases of the junction left unmatched. This CDR3 is built from 19 residues. The CDR3 reads CASSLSGTGPMRPNEKLFF. CDR3 DNA sequence: TGTGCCAGCAGCCTCTCCGGGACAGGGCCAATGAGGCCTAATGAAAAACTGTTTTTT.

This clonotype was recorded at least ten times. CDR3 residues: CASSLGASGSYEQYF. CDR3 DNA sequence: TGTGCCAGCAGTTTAGGCGCTAGCGGGAGCTACGAGCAGTACTTC. The chain recombines TRBV28 with TRBJ2-7, with 10 bases that match TRBD2. V was clipped by 2 bases and J by 3 bases; unmatched bases: 4. CDR1 MDHEN and CDR2 SYDVKM come from the germline V gene. This CDR3 has 15 residues. Full variable domain (missing parts from reference TRBV28 and TRBJ2-7): DVKVTQSSRYLVKRTGEKVFLECVQDMDHENMFWYRQDPGLGLRLIYFSYDVKMKEKGDIPEGYSVSREKKERFSLILESASTNQTSMYLCASSLGASGSYEQYFGPGTRLTVT.